Each of the 3 T cell receptor beta chains below was sequenced from the same sample in a study of shared clonotypes between healthy human individuals. TCRdb keeps only in-frame clones here, not all; method: immunoSEQ multiplex PCR. The sample lists about 1,900,000 clones, approximately 94% occurring once. Terminally differentiated effector memory CD45RA+ cells were left out of the naive CD8 fraction, which was CD45RO-negative and positively selected for CCR7. Sequenced: naive CD8+ T cells sorted from blood. These receptors all come from a man aged 18 to 30 in good health.

This chain links TRBV27 with TRBJ1-2; D is undetermined. The CDR3 has 14 residues. The germline V gene encodes CDR1 MNHEY and CDR2 SMNVEV (reference sequence). Trimming removed 3 bases from V and 7 bases from J, with 15 bases in between. For the CDR3, the DNA is TGTGCCAGCAGTTTTTTGACGGACCTTACTGGCTACACCTTC. This encodes CASSFLTDLTGYTF.

With regard to this clone: Other nucleotide sequences in the sample specify the same CDR3. The chain recombines TRBV5-1 with TRBJ2-7; D is undetermined. Germline lookup yields CDR1 SGHRS and CDR2 YFSETQ. The CDR3 sequence is 14 residues long. With 0 bases removed from V and 1 base from J, the gap between germline ends came to 8 bases. The CDR3 here is CASSLEVGSYEQYF. The CDR3 coding sequence is TGCGCCAGCAGCTTGGAGGTGGGTTCCTACGAGCAGTACTTC.

The chain couples TRBV18 to TRBJ2-7; D ambiguous. This CDR3 spans 14 amino acids. The germline gives CDR1 KGHSH, CDR2 LQKENI. The V end lost 1 base, the J end lost 0 bases, and 7 bases lay between the germline ends. CDR3 DNA sequence: TGTGCCAGCTCACCACGGTGGGACTCCTACGAGCAGTACTTC. Its protein is CASSPRWDSYEQYF.